These T cell receptor beta chains were read from a single sample in a study of identical twins. MiXCR, applied by TCRdb to the 5' RACE reads, yields one record per CDR3 protein. The sample shows about 1.7 million distinct CDR3 sequences, about 32% of them seen only once. Sequencing was performed on cord blood. The origin of the receptors is a newborn girl in good health. The CDR3 runs from the conserved cysteine through the conserved F or W.

j_call v_call cdr3_length cdr3_aa
TRBJ2-3 TRBV28 16 CAISLGFAGAADTQYF
TRBJ2-5 TRBV6-5 14 CASQLAVNQETQYF
TRBJ1-5 TRBV12-3/TRBV12-4 16 CASSLSPGTKNQPQHF
TRBJ2-5 TRBV7-2 14 CASSLAGSGETQYF
TRBJ2-4 TRBV5-1 14 CASSWGTGTDIQYF
TRBJ1-2 TRBV20-1 12 CSALTGGPGYTF
TRBJ1-2 TRBV10-3 14 CAISGTSSNYGYTF
TRBJ1-2 TRBV7-8 15 CASSLVSNRVGGYTF
TRBJ1-2 TRBV6-5 15 CASSYSRLNNYGYTF
TRBJ1-2 TRBV5-1 15 CASSFPTGRNYGYTF
TRBJ2-3 TRBV20-1 14 CSARGEVRTDTQYF
TRBJ2-2 TRBV20-1 11 CSAQLTGELFF
TRBJ2-3 TRBV6-6 16 CASSYPGGSATDTQYF
TRBJ2-1 TRBV20-1 15 CSARDGLGTLDEQFF
TRBJ1-5 TRBV18 14 CASSTGTGEQPQHF
TRBJ2-7 TRBV7-2 17 CASSLGVSSGGLDEQYF
TRBJ2-3 TRBV29-1 13 CSVRPLYTDTQYF
TRBJ2-7 TRBV21-1 17 CASSLRGFRDRGGEQYF
TRBJ2-1 TRBV20-1 15 CSASLSGILYNEQFF
TRBJ2-3 TRBV7-9 19 CASSLGPSPTSGYTDTQYF
TRBJ2-2 TRBV9 14 CASSVRLDTGELFF
TRBJ1-1 TRBV7-9 14 CASSHKGADTEAFF